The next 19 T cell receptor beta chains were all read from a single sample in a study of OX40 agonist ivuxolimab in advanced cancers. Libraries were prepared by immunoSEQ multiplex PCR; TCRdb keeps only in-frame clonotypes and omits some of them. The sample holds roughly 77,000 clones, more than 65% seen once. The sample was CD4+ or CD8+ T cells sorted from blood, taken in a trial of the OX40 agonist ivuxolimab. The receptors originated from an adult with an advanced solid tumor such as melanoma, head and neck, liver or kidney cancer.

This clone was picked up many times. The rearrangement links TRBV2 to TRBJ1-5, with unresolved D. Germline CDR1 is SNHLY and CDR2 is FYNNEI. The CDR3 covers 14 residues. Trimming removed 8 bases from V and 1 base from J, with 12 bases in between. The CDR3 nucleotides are TGTGCCAGCGTCTCCAGCCAAAGCAATCAGCCCCAGCATTTT. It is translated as CASVSSQSNQPQHF.

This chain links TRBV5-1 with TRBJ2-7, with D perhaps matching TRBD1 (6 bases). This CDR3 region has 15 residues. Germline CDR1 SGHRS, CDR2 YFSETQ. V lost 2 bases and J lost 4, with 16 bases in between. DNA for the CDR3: TGCGCCAGCAGCTTCGGAGCACAGGGCTTATACGAGCAGTACTTC. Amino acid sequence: CASSFGAQGLYEQYF. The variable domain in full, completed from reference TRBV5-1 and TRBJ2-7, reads KAGVTQTPRYLIKTRGQQVTLSCSPISGHRSVSWYQQTPGQGLQFLFEYFSETQRNKGNFPGRFSGRQFSNSRSEMNVSTLELGDSALYLCASSFGAQGLYEQYFGPGTRLTVT.

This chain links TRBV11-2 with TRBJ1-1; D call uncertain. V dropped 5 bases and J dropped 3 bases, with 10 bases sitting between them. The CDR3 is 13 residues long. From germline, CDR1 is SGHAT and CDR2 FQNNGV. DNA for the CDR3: TGTGCCAGCAGCCCATCGACGGACACTGAAGCTTTCTTT. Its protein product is CASSPSTDTEAFF. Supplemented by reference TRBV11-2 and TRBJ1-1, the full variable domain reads EAGVAQSPRYKIIEKRQSVAFWCNPISGHATLYWYQQILGQGPKLLIQFQNNGVVDDSQLPKDRFSAERLKGVDSTLKIQPAKLEDSAVYLCASSPSTDTEAFFGQGTRLTVV.

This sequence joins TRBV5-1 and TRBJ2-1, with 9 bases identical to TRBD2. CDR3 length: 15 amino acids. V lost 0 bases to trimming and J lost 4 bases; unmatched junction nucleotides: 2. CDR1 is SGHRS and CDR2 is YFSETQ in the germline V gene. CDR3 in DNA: TGCGCCAGCAGCTTGGTAGCGGGGGAGTACAATGAGCAGTTCTTC. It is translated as CASSLVAGEYNEQFF.

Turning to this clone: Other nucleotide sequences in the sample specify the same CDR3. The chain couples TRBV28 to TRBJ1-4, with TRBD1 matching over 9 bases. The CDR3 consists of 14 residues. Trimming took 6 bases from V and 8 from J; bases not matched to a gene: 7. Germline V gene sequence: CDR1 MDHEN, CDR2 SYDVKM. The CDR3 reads CASSRGQGREKLFF. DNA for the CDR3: TGTGCCAGCAGCCGTGGACAGGGGCGGGAAAAACTGTTTTTT.

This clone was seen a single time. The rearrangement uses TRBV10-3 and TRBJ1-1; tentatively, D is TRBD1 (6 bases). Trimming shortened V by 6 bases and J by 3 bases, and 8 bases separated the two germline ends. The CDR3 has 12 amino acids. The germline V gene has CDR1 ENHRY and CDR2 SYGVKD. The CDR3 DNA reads TGTGCCATCAGGGGACAAGACACTGAAGCTTTCTTT. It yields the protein CAIRGQDTEAFF.

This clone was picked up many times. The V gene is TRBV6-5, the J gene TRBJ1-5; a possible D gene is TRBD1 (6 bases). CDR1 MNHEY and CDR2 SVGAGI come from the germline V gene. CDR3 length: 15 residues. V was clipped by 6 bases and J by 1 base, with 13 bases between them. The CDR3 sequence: CASSRNRESNQPQHF. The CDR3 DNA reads TGTGCCAGCAGCCGGAACAGGGAAAGCAATCAGCCCCAGCATTTT.

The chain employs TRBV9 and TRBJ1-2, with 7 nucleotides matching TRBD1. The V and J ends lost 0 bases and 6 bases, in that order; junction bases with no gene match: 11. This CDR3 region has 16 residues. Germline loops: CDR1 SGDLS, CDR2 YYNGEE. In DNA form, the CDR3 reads TGTGCCAGCAGCGTAGTGGGGGGACAGTCATGGGATGGCTACACCTTC. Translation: CASSVVGGQSWDGYTF.

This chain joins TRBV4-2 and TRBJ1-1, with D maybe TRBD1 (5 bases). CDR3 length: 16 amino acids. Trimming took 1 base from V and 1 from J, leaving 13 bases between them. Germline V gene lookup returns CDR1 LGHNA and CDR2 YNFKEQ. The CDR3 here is CASSQGVKTENTEAFF. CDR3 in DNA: TGTGCCAGCAGCCAAGGGGTCAAGACAGAGAACACTGAAGCTTTCTTT.

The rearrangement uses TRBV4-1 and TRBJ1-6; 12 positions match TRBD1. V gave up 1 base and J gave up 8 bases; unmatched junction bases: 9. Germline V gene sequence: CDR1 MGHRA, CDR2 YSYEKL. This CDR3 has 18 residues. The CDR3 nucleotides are TGCGCCAGCAGCCAAGTCCCGGGACAGGGGGCCCTAGATTCACCCCTCCACTTT. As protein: CASSQVPGQGALDSPLHF.

CDR3 loop: CASSSGGDTDTQYF. CDR3 nucleotides: TGCGCCAGCAGCAGCGGGGGAGACACAGATACGCAGTATTTT. The rearrangement links TRBV5-1 to TRBJ2-3; 8 nucleotides match TRBD2. V trimming: 4 bases; J trimming: 2 bases; junction bases outside the gene matches: 3. In germline, CDR1 is SGHRS, CDR2 YFSETQ. This CDR3 is 14 amino acids long.

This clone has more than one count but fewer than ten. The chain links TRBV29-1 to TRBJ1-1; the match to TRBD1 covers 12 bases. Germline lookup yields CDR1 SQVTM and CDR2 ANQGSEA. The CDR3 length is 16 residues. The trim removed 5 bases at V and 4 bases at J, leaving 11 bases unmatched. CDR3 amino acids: CSVSSRDRGRITEAFF. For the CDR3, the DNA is TGCAGCGTTTCCAGCCGGGACAGGGGGCGAATCACTGAAGCTTTCTTT.

CDR3 bases: TGTGCCAGCAGTTACGACCGTAGCACTGAAGCTTTCTTT. As protein: CASSYDRSTEAFF. This chain joins TRBV6-6 and TRBJ1-1; D remains ambiguous. V dropped 2 bases and J dropped 4 bases, with 8 bases sitting between them. The CDR3 extends over 13 amino acids. Germline lookup yields CDR1 MNHNY and CDR2 SVGAGI (reference sequence).

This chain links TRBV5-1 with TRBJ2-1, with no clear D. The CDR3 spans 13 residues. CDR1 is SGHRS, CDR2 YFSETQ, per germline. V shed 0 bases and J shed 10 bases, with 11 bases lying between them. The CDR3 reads CASSLDQAWEQFF. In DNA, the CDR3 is TGCGCCAGCAGCTTGGATCAGGCCTGGGAGCAGTTCTTC.

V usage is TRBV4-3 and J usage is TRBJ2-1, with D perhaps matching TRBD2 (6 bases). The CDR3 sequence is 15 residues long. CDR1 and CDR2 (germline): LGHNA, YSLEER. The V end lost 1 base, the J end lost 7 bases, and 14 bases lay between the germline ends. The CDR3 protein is CASSQGTRDGNEQFF. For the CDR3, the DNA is TGCGCCAGCAGCCAAGGGACGCGGGACGGTAATGAGCAGTTCTTC.

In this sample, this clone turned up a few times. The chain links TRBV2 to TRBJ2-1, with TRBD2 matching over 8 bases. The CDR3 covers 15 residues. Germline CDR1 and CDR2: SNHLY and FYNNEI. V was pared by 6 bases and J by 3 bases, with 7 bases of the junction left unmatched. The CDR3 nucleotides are TGTGCCAGCAGGTCCGGCGGGGGGCTCTACAATGAGCAGTTCTTC. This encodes CASRSGGGLYNEQFF.

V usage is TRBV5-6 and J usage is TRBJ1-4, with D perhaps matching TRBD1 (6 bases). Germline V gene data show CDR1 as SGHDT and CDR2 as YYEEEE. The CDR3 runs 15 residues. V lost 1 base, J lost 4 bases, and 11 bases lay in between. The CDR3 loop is CASSLFTGLNEKLFF. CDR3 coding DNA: TGTGCCAGCAGCTTGTTTACAGGGCTTAATGAAAAACTGTTTTTT. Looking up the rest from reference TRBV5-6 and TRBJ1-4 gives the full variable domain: DAGVTQSPTHLIKTRGQQVTLRCSPKSGHDTVSWYQQALGQGPQFIFQYYEEEERQRGNFPDRFSGHQFPNYSSELNVNALLLGDSALYLCASSLFTGLNEKLFFGSGTQLSVL.

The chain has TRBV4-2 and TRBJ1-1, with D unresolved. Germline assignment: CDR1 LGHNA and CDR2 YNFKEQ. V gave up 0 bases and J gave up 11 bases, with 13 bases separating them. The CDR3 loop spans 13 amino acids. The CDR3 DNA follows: TGTGCCAGCAGCCAAGATGAATCTAACGGCGCTTTCTTT. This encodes CASSQDESNGAFF.

The DNA for the CDR3 is TGCGCCAGCAGCGAGCCGGGACTACAGCGTGAGCAGTTCTTC. This sequence encodes CASSEPGLQREQFF. This chain joins TRBV4-1 and TRBJ2-1; 7 nucleotides line up with TRBD2. The CDR3 is made up of 14 amino acids. J lost 9 bases, V lost 5 bases, and 10 bases had no gene match. Germline-derived CDR1 and CDR2 are MGHRA and YSYEKL.